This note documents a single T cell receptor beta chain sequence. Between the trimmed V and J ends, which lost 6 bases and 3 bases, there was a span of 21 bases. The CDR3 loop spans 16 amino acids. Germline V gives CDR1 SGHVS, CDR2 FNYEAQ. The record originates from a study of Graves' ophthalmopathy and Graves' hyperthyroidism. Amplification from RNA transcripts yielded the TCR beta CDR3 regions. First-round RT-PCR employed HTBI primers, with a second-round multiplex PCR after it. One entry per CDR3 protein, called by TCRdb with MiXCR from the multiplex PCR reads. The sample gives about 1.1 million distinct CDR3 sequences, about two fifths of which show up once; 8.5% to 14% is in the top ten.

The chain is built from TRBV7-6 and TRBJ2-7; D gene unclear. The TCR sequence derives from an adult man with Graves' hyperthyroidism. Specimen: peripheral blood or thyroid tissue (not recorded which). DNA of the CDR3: TGTGCCAGCAGGCAACCGGGTGGCCGGCAGATCTACGAGCAGTACTTC. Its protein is CASRQPGGRQIYEQYF.